This TCR beta chain comes out of a study of T cell responses to AZD1222 COVID-19 vaccine. Looking at the study overall: Doses given second, at about 4 or about 12 weeks, were pooled. Findings and caveats of the study: At baseline, seropositivity was found in only a handful of AZD1222 recipients. Repertoire collection took place solely once the T cell response had peaked.

Germline CDR1 is SGHDT and CDR2 is YYEEEE. This CDR3 spans 16 amino acids. V lost 0 bases, J lost 5 bases, and 4 bases stayed unmatched. Method: immunoSEQ multiplex PCR; TCRdb's copy keeps in-frame clones and lacks some. The sample consists of 150,000 or so clones, 88% of them appearing once. For this clone: As yet, its antigen is unknown.

The source is an adult in good health. Sequences were derived from peripheral blood, sampled on day 0 of AZD1222 vaccination. This chain joins TRBV5-6 and TRBJ2-1; 11 bases are shared with TRBD2. CDR3 region: CASSLAASGGNNEQFF. CDR3 DNA sequence: TGTGCCAGCAGCTTGGCCGCTAGCGGGGGGAACAATGAGCAGTTCTTC.